Listed here is a single T cell receptor (beta chain). The target antigen is unknown. Via 5' RACE with UMI labels, TRB cDNA libraries were prepared. TCRdb re-called the 5' RACE reads and gives one entry per CDR3 protein, without DNA. The table gives roughly 26,000 distinct CDR3 sequences; the top ten clones make up about 2.7% of it. The data stem from a study of CXCR3-negative and CXCR3-positive naive CD8 T cells. General study findings and limits: Researchers reported similar TRBV-TRBJ usage in naive CXCR3-negative and CXCR3-positive cells, though memory differed. Memory CD8+ T cell repertoires were far less diverse than both naive subsets. Relative to CXCR3-negative naive cells, CXCR3-positive naive cells had more hydrophobic TRB CDR3s.

The CD45RO-CCR7+CD27+CD95- phenotype denoted naive CD8+ T cells. CDR1 is LGHNA and CDR2 is YSLEER in the germline V gene. CDR3 length equals 17 residues. The sample was naive CXCR3- CD8+ T cells from blood. Described subset: CD45RO-CCR7+CD27+CD95- naive CD8+ T cells lacking CXCR3 (TNR3-). The genes are TRBV4-3 and TRBJ2-5; TCRdb's D gene call, TRBD1, goes unchecked for lack of DNA. This TCR was recovered from a human donor in good health. Some clones in this sample may be carry-over from other donors' samples. The CDR3 sequence is CASSQASTGTLQETQYF.